This TCR beta chain was sequenced for a study of blood T cell repertoires in COVID-19. At the level of the study: From T cells, B-cell-depleted T cells, or PBMCs came the material, which was cDNA or gDNA.

In the authors' workflow: Amplification from reference gene primers served as the basis for estimated nucleated cell counts. Measured with immunoSEQ multiplex PCR; TCRdb has only the in-frame clones, and not every one. The V and J calls and clone size were taken over from that table, and D and trimming were inferred from the DNA. The profile shows 150,000 to 200,000 clones, 65% to 85% of them singletons. This clone was seen just once. Germline assignment: CDR1 KGHSH and CDR2 LQKENI. This CDR3 spans 16 amino acids. With 2 bases removed from V and 8 bases from J, the gap between germline ends came to 16 bases.

The rearrangement links TRBV18 to TRBJ1-6; no reliable D call. This receptor was obtained from a man aged 65 to 85 with active or convalescent COVID-19. Sequenced sample: peripheral blood. Written as DNA, the CDR3 is TGTGCCAGCTCACCAATCGGTGACCTCGGGGATTCACCCCTCCACTTT. Protein sequence: CASSPIGDLGDSPLHF. Supplemented by reference TRBV18 and TRBJ1-6, the full variable domain reads NAGVMQNPRHLVRRRGQEARLRCSPMKGHSHVYWYRQLPEEGLKFMVYLQKENIIDESGMPKERFSAEFPKEGPSILRIQQVVRGDSAAYFCASSPIGDLGDSPLHFGNGTRLTVT.